Sequencing of this T cell receptor beta chain was carried out in a study of T cells expressing NK-cell markers. TCRdb re-analyzed the 5' RACE reads; it lists each CDR3 protein once, without DNA. The sample has about 390,000 distinct CDR3 sequences. The CDR3 totals 13 residues. Germline lookup yields CDR1 DFQATT and CDR2 SNEGSKA (reference sequence). The source material was blood T cells: a sorted CD56 or NKG2C T cell subset, CD4+ or CD8+ T cells, or bulk PBMC T cells (not recorded which). V usage is TRBV20-1 and J usage is TRBJ2-1; TCRdb picks TRBD2, but there is no DNA to check that call. The receptor was isolated from a woman between 45 and 65 years old in good health. The chain's CDR3 is CSPLKGSGAGQFF.